A selection of T cell receptor beta chains follows, all from one sample in a study of blood T cell repertoires in COVID-19. The method was immunoSEQ multiplex PCR; TCRdb's version includes in-frame clones alone and lacks a portion of them. This table holds under 100,000 clones, about nine tenths found once. Sequencing input: peripheral blood. These receptors originate from a man between 60 and 70 years old with COVID-19, enrolled during active disease. The CDR3 runs from the conserved cysteine through the conserved F or W. A D gene is named only where the DNA matches it firmly. Size is stated for part of the rows, as once, few or many counts, or as a class when the clone is expanded.

clone_size j_call d_call v_call cdr3_aa cdr3_nt
- TRBJ2-6 - TRBV18 CASSFRGGANVLTF TGTGCCAGCTCATTCAGGGGTGGGGCCAACGTCCTGACTTTC
- TRBJ1-2 - TRBV7-2 CASTSSTGNYGYTF TGTGCCAGCACATCTTCTACAGGGAACTATGGCTACACCTTC
- TRBJ2-5 TRBD1 TRBV13 CASSRSTGGETQYF TGTGCCAGCAGCCGATCCACAGGGGGGGAGACCCAGTACTTC
- TRBJ1-2 - TRBV19 CASSPPEGLYGYTF TGTGCCAGTAGTCCCCCGGAGGGGCTTTATGGCTACACCTTC
- TRBJ2-1 TRBD2 TRBV25-1 CASSEREGPYNEQFF TGTGCCAGCAGTGAGCGGGAGGGCCCCTACAATGAGCAGTTCTTC
- TRBJ2-7 - TRBV5-6 CASTPLDSPYEQYF TGTGCCAGCACCCCTCTGGACAGCCCCTACGAGCAGTACTTC
few TRBJ1-1 - TRBV6-5 CASSPPTGGNTEAFF TGTGCCAGCAGTCCGCCGACAGGTGGGAACACTGAAGCTTTCTTT
- TRBJ1-4 TRBD1 TRBV28 CASTWDSSGEEKLFF TGTGCCAGCACATGGGACAGCTCAGGGGAGGAAAAACTGTTTTTT
once TRBJ2-1 - TRBV10-1 CASSIRDSGARDEQFF TGCGCCAGCAGTATTCGGGACTCCGGGGCTAGGGATGAGCAGTTCTTC
once TRBJ1-2 - TRBV5-1 CASSTLQPRYGYTF TGCGCCAGCAGCACATTACAGCCCCGCTATGGCTACACCTTC
- TRBJ2-6 - TRBV27 CASSLRVSGANVLTF TGTGCCAGCAGTTTGAGGGTCTCTGGGGCCAACGTCCTGACTTTC
- TRBJ2-2 TRBD1 TRBV18 CASSLGQGAGTGELFF TGTGCCAGCTCACTTGGACAGGGGGCCGGAACCGGGGAGCTGTTTTTT
- TRBJ2-7 - TRBV30 CAWAPTAEIHEQYF TGTGCCTGGGCCCCGACGGCGGAGATCCACGAGCAGTACTTC
- TRBJ1-5 - TRBV5-5 CASSLEGWQPQHF TGTGCCAGCAGCTTGGAGGGGTGGCAGCCCCAGCATTTT
- TRBJ1-2 - TRBV29-1 CSVEVQGPYGYTF TGCAGCGTTGAAGTACAGGGTCCCTATGGCTACACCTTC
- TRBJ2-1 TRBD2 TRBV5-1 CASSSSTSGNNEQFF TGCGCCAGCAGCTCTTCGACTAGCGGGAACAATGAGCAGTTCTTC
- TRBJ1-4 - TRBV13 CASSLGRRVTNEKLFF TGTGCCAGCAGCTTAGGCAGGAGGGTGACTAATGAAAAACTGTTTTTT
- TRBJ2-7 - TRBV29-1 CSVRVAEQAYEQYF TGCAGCGTTAGAGTAGCGGAGCAGGCCTACGAGCAGTACTTC
- TRBJ1-5 TRBD1 TRBV30 CAWSERDRGQPQHF TGTGCCTGGAGTGAAAGGGACAGGGGTCAGCCCCAGCATTTT
- TRBJ1-1 - TRBV2 CASSEWFGAQNTEAFF TGTGCCAGCAGTGAATGGTTTGGGGCGCAAAACACTGAAGCTTTCTTT
- TRBJ2-1 TRBD1 TRBV5-8 CASSKTGNTYNEQFF TGTGCCAGCAGCAAGACAGGGAACACCTACAATGAGCAGTTCTTC
- TRBJ2-1 - TRBV4-3 CASSQDYGKLSYNEQFF TGCGCCAGCAGCCAAGATTACGGGAAACTCTCCTACAATGAGCAGTTCTTC
- TRBJ2-7 TRBD1 TRBV5-1 CASSPHRDSSYEQYF TGCGCCAGCAGCCCGCACCGGGACAGTTCCTACGAGCAGTACTTC
- TRBJ1-2 - TRBV3-1/TRBV3-2 CASGSDAGGGGYGYTF TGTGCCAGCGGCTCGGACGCGGGAGGTGGGGGCTATGGCTACACCTTC
- TRBJ1-5 - TRBV19 CARKPGQPQHF TGTGCCAGAAAACCAGGGCAACCCCAGCATTTT
- TRBJ2-1 TRBD2 TRBV18 CASSPSVPSGRTNEQFF TGTGCCAGCTCACCAAGTGTCCCTAGCGGGAGGACGAATGAGCAGTTCTTC
once TRBJ2-3 TRBD2 TRBV7-8 CASSLEIGRDTDTQYF TGTGCCAGCAGCTTAGAGATCGGGAGGGACACAGATACGCAGTATTTT
- TRBJ2-2 TRBD2 TRBV3-1/TRBV3-2 CASSQELAGEGGELFF TGTGCCAGCAGCCAAGAGCTAGCGGGAGAGGGAGGGGAGCTGTTTTTT
- TRBJ1-1 - TRBV28 CASSLLGGQNTEAFF TGTGCCAGCAGTTTATTGGGGGGGCAGAACACTGAAGCTTTCTTT
- TRBJ1-2 - TRBV5-1 CASSLDRGASIFIGYTF TGCGCCAGCAGCTTGGATCGGGGGGCCTCTATTTTCATCGGCTACACCTTC
- TRBJ1-2 - TRBV27 CASTPDAGSSYGYTF TGTGCCAGCACCCCCGATGCAGGATCCTCCTATGGCTACACCTTC
- TRBJ2-7 TRBD1 TRBV27 CASSLTGVHEQYF TGTGCCAGCAGTTTAACAGGGGTTCACGAGCAGTACTTC
few TRBJ2-2 TRBD2 TRBV13 CASSSEAGVWTGELFF TGTGCCAGCAGCTCCGAAGCGGGAGTATGGACCGGGGAGCTGTTTTTT
- TRBJ2-7 - TRBV15 CATSRESGGAPYEQYF TGTGCCACCAGCAGAGAATCGGGGGGCGCTCCCTACGAGCAGTACTTC
once TRBJ2-5 TRBD1 TRBV2 CASRFWDSSETQYF TGTGCCAGCAGGTTCTGGGACAGCTCTGAGACCCAGTACTTC
- TRBJ2-4 - TRBV4-2 CASSQLTNVGAKNIQYF TGTGCCAGCAGCCAACTAACTAACGTCGGAGCCAAAAACATTCAGTACTTC
- TRBJ2-1 TRBD1 TRBV24-1 CATSDLTGAWGNEQFF TGTGCCACCAGTGATCTGACAGGGGCGTGGGGCAATGAGCAGTTCTTC
- TRBJ2-1 TRBD1 TRBV6-2/TRBV6-3 CASSNYGTGHNEQFF TGTGCCAGCAGTAACTACGGGACAGGCCACAATGAGCAGTTCTTC
- TRBJ2-2 - TRBV19 CASSPQGLGNTGELFF TGTGCCAGTAGTCCTCAGGGCTTAGGGAACACCGGGGAGCTGTTTTTT
- TRBJ2-7 - TRBV18 CASSPSSGRIYEQYF TGTGCCAGCTCACCAAGTTCAGGCCGGATCTACGAGCAGTACTTC
- TRBJ2-7 - TRBV21-1 CASRSSEEREGRCEFHEQYF TGTGCCAGCAGAAGCTCGGAGGAGCGGGAGGGCCGTTGTGAGTTTCACGAGCAGTACTTC
- TRBJ2-1 - TRBV3-1/TRBV3-2 CASSLPGDEQFF TGTGCCAGCAGCCTCCCGGGAGATGAGCAGTTCTTC
- TRBJ1-2 - TRBV7-9 CASSLWLRGDYGYTF TGTGCCAGCAGCTTATGGTTGCGGGGTGACTATGGCTACACCTTC